The rows below give T cell receptor beta chains drawn from one sample of a study of patients and donors after allogeneic stem cell transplantation. MiXCR, applied by TCRdb to the RT-PCR reads, yields one record per CDR3 protein. The sample includes 800,000 to 1,000,000 distinct CDR3 sequences, about 20% seen only once; the top ten take approximately 5.9%. Material for sequencing was blood, either unsorted or a sorted T cell fraction (not recorded which). Every receptor here comes from a human donor who was either an allogeneic HSCT recipient or a stem cell or donor lymphocyte infusion donor (not recorded which). It is not recorded whose cells these are; they may come from a transplant donor. Each CDR3 is given with its conserved first and last residue. A D gene is named only where the DNA matches it firmly. Not all rows give a size; the values are once, few, many and, for expanded clones, a class.

CDR3 protein	CDR3 DNA	clone size	V gene	J gene	D gene	CDR3 length
CASSPDRGEANEKLFF	TGCGCCAGCAGCCCGGACAGGGGAGAGGCTAATGAAAAACTGTTTTTT	NA	TRBV5-1	TRBJ1-4	TRBD1	16
CASSEKSKLFF	TGTGCCAGCAGTGAAAAATCAAAACTGTTTTTT	few	TRBV6-6	TRBJ1-4	NA	11
CSGSGTAMNTEAFF	TGCAGCGGTTCCGGGACCGCCATGAACACTGAAGCTTTCTTT	few	TRBV29-1	TRBJ1-1	NA	14
CASSLGGAGANVLTF	TGTGCCAGCAGTTTAGGGGGTGCTGGGGCCAACGTCCTGACTTTC	many	TRBV12-3/TRBV12-4	TRBJ2-6	NA	15
CASSLLRTSRQGYEQYF	TGTGCCAGCAGTTTACTCCGGACTAGCCGGCAAGGCTACGAGCAGTACTTC	few	TRBV27	TRBJ2-7	TRBD2	17
CASSPPAVDTQYF	TGTGCCAGCTCACCACCGGCCGTAGATACGCAGTATTTT	NA	TRBV18	TRBJ2-3	NA	13
CASSVDPMEGLQETQYF	TGTGCCAGCAGCGTAGACCCCATGGAAGGGCTTCAAGAGACCCAGTACTTC	NA	TRBV9	TRBJ2-5	NA	17
CASSFSSGYEQYF	TGTGCCAGCAGTTTTAGTTCTGGATACGAGCAGTACTTC	many	TRBV12-3/TRBV12-4	TRBJ2-7	NA	13
CAFTGTSVTDTEYF	TGTGCCTTCACCGGGACTAGCGTCACAGATACGGAGTATTTT	NA	TRBV10-3	TRBJ2-3	TRBD2	14
CASSYVARGPNTEAFF	TGTGCCAGCAGTTACGTCGCCCGCGGACCGAACACTGAAGCTTTCTTT	once	TRBV6-2/TRBV6-3	TRBJ1-1	NA	16
CASGQGANTGELFF	TGCGCCAGCGGACAGGGCGCGAACACCGGGGAGCTGTTTTTT	NA	TRBV5-1	TRBJ2-2	TRBD1	14
CASSLETGENEKLFF	TGTGCCAGCAGTTTAGAGACAGGGGAAAATGAAAAACTGTTTTTT	few	TRBV12-3/TRBV12-4	TRBJ1-4	TRBD1	15